Sequencing of this T cell receptor (beta chain) was carried out in a study of blood T cell repertoires in COVID-19. Whole-study context: There were acute and convalescent COVID-19 samples, and they came from the United States, Italy and Spain.

Germline CDR1 reads SGHVS; CDR2 reads FNYEAQ. Germline trimming cut 5 bases from V and 2 bases from J; bases unmatched to any gene: 12. CDR3 length: 17 amino acids. Assay: immunoSEQ multiplex PCR; the TCRdb copy retains only in-frame clones and omits some. The table shows about 300,000 clones, with 85% to 90% occurring only once. The chain carries TRBV7-6 and TRBJ1-3, with TRBD1 matching over 7 bases. This sequence originates from a woman aged 45-65 years who had been exposed to COVID-19. Sequenced sample: PBMCs or T cells enriched from blood (not recorded which). The CDR3 region has the DNA TGTGCCAGCAGCCCCCCCTATGGCGACAGGGCTGGAAACACCATATATTTT. Its protein is CASSPPYGDRAGNTIYF.